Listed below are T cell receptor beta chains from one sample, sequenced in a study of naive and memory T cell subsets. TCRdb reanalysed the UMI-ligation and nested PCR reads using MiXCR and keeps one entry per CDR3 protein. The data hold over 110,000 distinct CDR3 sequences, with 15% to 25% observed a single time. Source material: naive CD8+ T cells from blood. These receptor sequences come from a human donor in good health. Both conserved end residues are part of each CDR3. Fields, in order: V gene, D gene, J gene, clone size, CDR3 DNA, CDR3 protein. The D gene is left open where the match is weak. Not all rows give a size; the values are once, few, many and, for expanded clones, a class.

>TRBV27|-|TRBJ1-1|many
TGTGCCAGCAGGGGGAGGCTAGAGGACACTGAAGCTTTCTTT
CASRGRLEDTEAFF
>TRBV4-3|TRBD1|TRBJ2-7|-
TGCGCCAGCAGCCAAGGGACAGGGTTATACGAGCAGTACTTC
CASSQGTGLYEQYF
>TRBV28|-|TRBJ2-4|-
TGTGCCAGCAGTTCGGACAGTACAAACATTCAGTACTTC
CASSSDSTNIQYF
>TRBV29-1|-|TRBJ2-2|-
TGCAGCGCCGAGGATTTCACCGGGGAGCTGTTTTTT
CSAEDFTGELFF
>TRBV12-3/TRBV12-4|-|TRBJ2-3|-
TGTGCCAGCAGTTCCCTCCGGGACCAAAATCCGGATACGCAGTATTTT
CASSSLRDQNPDTQYF
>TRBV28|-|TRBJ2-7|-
TGTGCCAGCAGCGCCGGGACACCCTCCTACGAGCAGTACTTC
CASSAGTPSYEQYF
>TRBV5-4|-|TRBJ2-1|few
TGTGCCAGCAGCGCGGACAGCGCTACCTACAATGAGCAGTTCTTC
CASSADSATYNEQFF
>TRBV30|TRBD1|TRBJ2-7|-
TGTGCCTGGAGAGGGGACAGCTCCTACGAGCAGTACTTC
CAWRGDSSYEQYF
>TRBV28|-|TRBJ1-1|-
TGTGCCAGCAAGGGCTTAATGAACACTGAAGCTTTCTTT
CASKGLMNTEAFF
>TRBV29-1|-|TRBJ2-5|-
TGCAGCGTTGAGGCGAGGATGGGGACCCAGTACTTC
CSVEARMGTQYF
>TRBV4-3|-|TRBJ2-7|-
TGCGCCAGCAGCCCCCAAAATGGAGGGGGCTACGAGCAGTACTTC
CASSPQNGGGYEQYF
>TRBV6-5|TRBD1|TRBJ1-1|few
TGTGCCAGCAGTACAGGGGGCATTGGAGCTTTCTTT
CASSTGGIGAFF
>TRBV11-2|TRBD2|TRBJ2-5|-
TGTGCCAGCAGCTTAGCGGGAGGACTGGGGACCCAGTACTTC
CASSLAGGLGTQYF
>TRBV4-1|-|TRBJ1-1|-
TGCGCCAGCAGATCCCTAAAAGGGGAACCAGGGAGTAAAACTGAAGCTTTCTTT
CASRSLKGEPGSKTEAFF
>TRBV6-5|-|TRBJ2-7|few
TGTGCCAGCAGTTTCGGGGCGGGCGAGCAGTACTTC
CASSFGAGEQYF
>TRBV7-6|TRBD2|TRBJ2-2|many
TGTGCCAGCAGCTTGACTAGCGGGGTAGACACCGGGGAGCTGTTTTTT
CASSLTSGVDTGELFF
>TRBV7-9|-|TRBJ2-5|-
TGTGCCAGCAGCAACTCCGTGGGAGGCTTAGAGACCCAGTACTTC
CASSNSVGGLETQYF
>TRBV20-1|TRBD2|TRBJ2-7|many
TGCAGTGCTAGAGATGGGACTAGCGGTTCCTACGAGCAGTACTTC
CSARDGTSGSYEQYF
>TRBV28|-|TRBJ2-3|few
TGTGCCAGCAGTTTTGGGTATGATACGCAGTATTTT
CASSFGYDTQYF
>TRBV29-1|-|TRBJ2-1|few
TGCAGCGTTGAGACGGGTTTGGTGCGCTCGTTCGTTAATGAGCAGTTCTTC
CSVETGLVRSFVNEQFF
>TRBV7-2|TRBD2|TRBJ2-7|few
TGTGCCAGCAGCGCCTTAGCGGGAGTTTACCACGAGCAGTACTTC
CASSALAGVYHEQYF
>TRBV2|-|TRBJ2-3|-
TGTGCCAGCAGTGAAGCGGGCCTTACAGATACGCAGTATTTT
CASSEAGLTDTQYF
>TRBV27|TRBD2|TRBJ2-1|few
TGTGCCAGCAGCCCTGGACTAGCGGGAGACGACGAGCAGTTCTTC
CASSPGLAGDDEQFF
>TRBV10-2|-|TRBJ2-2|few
TGCGCCAGCAGTGAGTCATGGGGACTCAGTAAGCTGTTTTTT
CASSESWGLSKLFF
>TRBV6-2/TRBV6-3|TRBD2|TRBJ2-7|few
TGTGCCAGTGCATCCTCCGGGACTATTCCCTACGAGCAGTACTTC
CASASSGTIPYEQYF
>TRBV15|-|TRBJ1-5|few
TGTGCCACCAGCAGAGATGGGTCGGGCTTGGGCAATCAGCCCCAGCATTTT
CATSRDGSGLGNQPQHF
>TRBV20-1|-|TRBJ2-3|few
TGCAGTGCTAGACATACGGGACGCCCCGTGGGCACAGATACGCAGTATTTT
CSARHTGRPVGTDTQYF
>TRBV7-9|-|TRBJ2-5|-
TGTGCCAGCAGCCCGCCAGGGTTTAGGCGAGAGACCCAGTACTTC
CASSPPGFRRETQYF
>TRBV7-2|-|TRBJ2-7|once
TGTGCCAGCAGCTTAGCCTCCGTGTCGTCCTACGAGCAGTACTTC
CASSLASVSSYEQYF
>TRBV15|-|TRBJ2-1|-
TGTGCCACCAGCAGAGGACGGGAGATACGGGAGCAGTTCTTC
CATSRGREIREQFF
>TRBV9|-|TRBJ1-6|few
TGTGCCAGCAGCGCCGACAGCCCATATAATTCACCCCTCCACTTT
CASSADSPYNSPLHF
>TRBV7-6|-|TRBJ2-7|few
TGTGCCAGCAGCTTAGCGTCGTCCTCCGGGGAGCAGTACTTC
CASSLASSSGEQYF
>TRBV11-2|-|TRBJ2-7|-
TGTGCCAGCAGCCGCGACTTCCACGAGCAGTACTTC
CASSRDFHEQYF
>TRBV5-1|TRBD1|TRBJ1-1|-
TGCGCCAGCAGCGGAACCGACAGGGTTGGGACTGAAGCTTTCTTT
CASSGTDRVGTEAFF
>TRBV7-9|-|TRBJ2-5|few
TGTGCCAGCAGCTTAACCCTCCAGGGCGGCCGGGATTGGGAGACCCAGTACTTC
CASSLTLQGGRDWETQYF
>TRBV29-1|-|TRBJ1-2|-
TGCAGCGCCGTTTTTGGAGGTTACGGCTACACCTTC
CSAVFGGYGYTF
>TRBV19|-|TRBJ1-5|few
TGTGCCAGTAGTATATTAATTGGCAGCAATCAGCCCCAGCATTTT
CASSILIGSNQPQHF
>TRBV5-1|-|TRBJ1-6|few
TGCGCCAGCAGCTTGGGGGGCGGAATTTCACCCCTCCACTTT
CASSLGGGISPLHF
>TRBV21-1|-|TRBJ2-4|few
TGTGCCAGCAGCAAATGTTCGGGGGGGTCCAAAAACATTCAGTACTTC
CASSKCSGGSKNIQYF
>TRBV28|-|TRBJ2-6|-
TGTGCCAGCAGCTTGCCACTCTCCGGGACGGAAGTTGTGTCTGGGGCCAACGTCCTGACTTTC
CASSLPLSGTEVVSGANVLTF
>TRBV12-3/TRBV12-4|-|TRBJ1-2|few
TGTGCCAGCAGTCCGTCGACAGCCATCTATGGCTACACCTTC
CASSPSTAIYGYTF
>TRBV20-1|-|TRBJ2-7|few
TGCAGTGCTGTAGGAATGGGGTACGAGCAGTACTTC
CSAVGMGYEQYF
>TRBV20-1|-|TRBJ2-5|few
TGCAGTGCTCCCTCGAGAGCGTACCAAGAGACCCAGTACTTC
CSAPSRAYQETQYF
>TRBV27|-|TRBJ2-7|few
TGTGCCAGCAGTTGGGGACGGTCCTACGAGCAGTACTTC
CASSWGRSYEQYF
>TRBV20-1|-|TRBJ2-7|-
TGCAGTGCCGAGGGGGGAGGGTACGAGCAGTACTTC
CSAEGGGYEQYF
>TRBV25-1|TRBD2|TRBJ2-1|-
TGTGCCAGCAGTGATTTGGAGACTAGCGGGATAGGTGAGCAGTTCTTC
CASSDLETSGIGEQFF
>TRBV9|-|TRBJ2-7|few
TGTGCCAGCAGCCCTATACCGGGACTCCAAGGGGAGCAGTACTTC
CASSPIPGLQGEQYF
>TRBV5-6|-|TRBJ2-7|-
TGTGCCAGCAGCTTGGTCGGGGGCGCGACCGAGCAGTACTTC
CASSLVGGATEQYF
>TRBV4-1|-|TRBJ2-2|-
TGCGCCAGCAGCCAAGCCGGGTCGGCCGGGGAGCTGTTTTTT
CASSQAGSAGELFF
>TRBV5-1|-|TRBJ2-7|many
TGCGCCAGCAGCGGCGGCAGCTCCTACGAGCAGTACTTC
CASSGGSSYEQYF
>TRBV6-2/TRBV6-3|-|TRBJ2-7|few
TGTGCCAGCAGTTCGCGCGGGCTCGAGAACGAGCAGTACTTC
CASSSRGLENEQYF
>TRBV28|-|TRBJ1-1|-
TGTGCCAGCAACCCTGGTATGAACACTGAAGCTTTCTTT
CASNPGMNTEAFF
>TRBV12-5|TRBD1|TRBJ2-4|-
TGTGCTAGTGGACCAGGACAGGGGGCAGACATTCAGTACTTC
CASGPGQGADIQYF
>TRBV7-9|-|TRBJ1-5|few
TGTGCCAGCAGCCCTCCGGGAGATCAGCCCCAGCATTTT
CASSPPGDQPQHF
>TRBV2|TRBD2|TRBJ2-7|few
TGTGCCAGCAGTGAAGGAAGCGGGAGCATGTACGAGCAGTACTTC
CASSEGSGSMYEQYF
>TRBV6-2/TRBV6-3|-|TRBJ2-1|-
TGTGCCAGCAGTTTTGCGGTCGATGAGCAGTTCTTC
CASSFAVDEQFF
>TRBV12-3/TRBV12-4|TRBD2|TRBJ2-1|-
TGTGCCAGCAACGGACTAGCGGGAGGGCCTGGGAATGAGCAGTTCTTC
CASNGLAGGPGNEQFF
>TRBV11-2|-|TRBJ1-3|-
TGTGCCAGCAGCTTGTGGCAGGTCGCCTCTGGAAACACCATATATTTT
CASSLWQVASGNTIYF